This record covers a single T cell receptor (beta chain). The data are from a study of T cells in narcolepsy. TCRdb keeps only in-frame clones here, not all; method: immunoSEQ multiplex PCR. This sample carries over 25,000 clones, 79% of them seen once, and the ten largest clones take 6.6%. Sequencing was done on a sample of memory (CD45RA-) CD4+ T cells from blood. This TCR derives from a human donor in good health.

This CDR3 reads CASSFSSTDTQYF. CDR3 bases: TGTGCCAGCAGTTTCTCTAGCACAGATACGCAGTATTTT. J is TRBJ2-3 and V is TRBV11-1; D gene uncertain. Germline CDR1 and CDR2: SGHAT and FQDESV (reference sequence). V was pared by 6 bases and J by 0 bases, with 7 bases between. The CDR3 length is 13 residues.